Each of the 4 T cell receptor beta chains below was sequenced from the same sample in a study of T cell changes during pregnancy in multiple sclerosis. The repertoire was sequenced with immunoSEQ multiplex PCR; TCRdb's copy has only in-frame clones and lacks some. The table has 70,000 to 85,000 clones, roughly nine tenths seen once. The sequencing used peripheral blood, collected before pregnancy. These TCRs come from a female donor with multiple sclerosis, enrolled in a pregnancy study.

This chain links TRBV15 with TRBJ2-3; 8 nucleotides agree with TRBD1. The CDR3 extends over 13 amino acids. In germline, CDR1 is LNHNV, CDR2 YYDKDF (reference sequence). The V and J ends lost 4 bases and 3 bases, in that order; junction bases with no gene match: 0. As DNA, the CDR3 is TGTGCCACCAGCAACAGGGGGACAGATACGCAGTATTTT. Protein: CATSNRGTDTQYF. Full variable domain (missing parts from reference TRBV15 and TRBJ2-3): DAMVIQNPRYQVTQFGKPVTLSCSQTLNHNVMYWYQQKSSQAPKLLFHYYDKDFNNEADTPDNFQSRRPNTSFCFLDIRSPGLGDTAMYLCATSNRGTDTQYFGPGTRLTVL.

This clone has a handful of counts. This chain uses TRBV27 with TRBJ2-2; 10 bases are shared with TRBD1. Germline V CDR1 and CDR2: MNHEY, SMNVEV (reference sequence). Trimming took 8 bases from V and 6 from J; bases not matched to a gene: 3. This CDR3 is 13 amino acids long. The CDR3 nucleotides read TGTGCCAGCGAAGGACAGGGGGCCGGGGAGCTGTTTTTT. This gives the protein CASEGQGAGELFF.

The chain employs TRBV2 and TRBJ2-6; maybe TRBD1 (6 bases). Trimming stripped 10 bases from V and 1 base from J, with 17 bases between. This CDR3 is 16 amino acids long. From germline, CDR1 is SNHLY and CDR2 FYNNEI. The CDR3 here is CAKSTGRSSGANVLTF. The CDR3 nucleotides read TGTGCCAAAAGTACAGGGCGTTCTTCTGGGGCCAACGTCCTGACTTTC.

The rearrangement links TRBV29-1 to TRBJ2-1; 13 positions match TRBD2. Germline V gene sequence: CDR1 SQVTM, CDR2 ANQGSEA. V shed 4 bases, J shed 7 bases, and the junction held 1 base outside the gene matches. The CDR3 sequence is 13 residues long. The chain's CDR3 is CSVAGLAGNEQFF. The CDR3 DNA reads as TGCAGCGTTGCGGGACTAGCGGGAAATGAGCAGTTCTTC.